This T cell receptor beta chain was sequenced in a study of blood T cell repertoires in COVID-19. Study at large: There were acute and convalescent COVID-19 samples, and they came from the United States, Italy and Spain. The cDNA or gDNA used as material had been derived from T cells, B-cell-depleted T cells, or PBMCs.

Trimming took off 4 bases at V and 10 bases at J, with 7 bases between the two ends. The CDR3 is 10 residues long. CDR1 is MDHEN, CDR2 SYDVKM, per germline. In the study's own analysis: Nucleated cell number was recorded as an estimate derived from reference gene primer amplification. Data came from immunoSEQ multiplex PCR; TCRdb stores just in-frame clones and leaves some out. That table furnishes V, J and clone size, whereas the DNA furnished D and trimming. The sample lists under 200,000 clones, about nine tenths occurring once. The Seattle patients joined while their infection was active and were tracked longitudinally afterward.

The rearrangement joins TRBV28 to TRBJ1-1, with D tentatively TRBD1 (5 bases). This TCR was sampled from a woman aged 60-70 years with COVID-19, enrolled during active disease. Sequencing was carried out using peripheral blood. CDR3 in DNA: TGTGCCAGCAGTTCAAGGGGAGCTTTCTTT. It translates to CASSSRGAFF.